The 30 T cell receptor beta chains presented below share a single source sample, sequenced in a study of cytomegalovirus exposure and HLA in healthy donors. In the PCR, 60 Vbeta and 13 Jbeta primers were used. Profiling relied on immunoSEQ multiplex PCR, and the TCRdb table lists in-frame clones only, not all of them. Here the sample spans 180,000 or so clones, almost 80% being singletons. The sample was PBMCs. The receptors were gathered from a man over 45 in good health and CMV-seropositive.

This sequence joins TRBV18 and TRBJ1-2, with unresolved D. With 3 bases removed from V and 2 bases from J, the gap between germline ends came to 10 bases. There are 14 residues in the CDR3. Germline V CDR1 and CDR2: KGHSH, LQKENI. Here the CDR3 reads CASSPMAGNYGYTF. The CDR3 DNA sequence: TGTGCCAGCTCACCCATGGCAGGCAACTATGGCTACACCTTC.

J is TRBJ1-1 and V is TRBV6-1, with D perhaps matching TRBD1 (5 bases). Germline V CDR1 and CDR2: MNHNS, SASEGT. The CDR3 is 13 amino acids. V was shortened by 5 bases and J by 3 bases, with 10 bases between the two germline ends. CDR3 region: CASSSGVDTEAFF. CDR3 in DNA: TGTGCCAGCAGTTCGGGGGTTGACACTGAAGCTTTCTTT.

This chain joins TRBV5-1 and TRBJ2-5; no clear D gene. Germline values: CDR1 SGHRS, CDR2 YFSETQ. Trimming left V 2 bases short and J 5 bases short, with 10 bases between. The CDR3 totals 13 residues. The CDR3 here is CASSFEYGETQYF. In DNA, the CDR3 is TGCGCCAGCAGCTTTGAGTACGGGGAGACCCAGTACTTC.

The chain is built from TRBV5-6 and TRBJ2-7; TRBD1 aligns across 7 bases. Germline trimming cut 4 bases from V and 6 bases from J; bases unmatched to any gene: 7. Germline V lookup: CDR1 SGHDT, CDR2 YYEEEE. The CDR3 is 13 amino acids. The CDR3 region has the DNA TGTGCCAGCAGCGACACGACAGGGACCGAGCAGTACGTC. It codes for CASSDTTGTEQYV.

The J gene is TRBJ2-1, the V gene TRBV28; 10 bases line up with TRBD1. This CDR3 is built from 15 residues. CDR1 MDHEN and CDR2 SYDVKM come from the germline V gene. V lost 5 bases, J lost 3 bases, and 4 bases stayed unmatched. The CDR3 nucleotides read TGTGCCAGCAGTGCGACAGGGGGCGGCTACAATGAGCAGTTCTTC. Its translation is CASSATGGGYNEQFF.

The CDR3 is CASSAGINTGELFF. The CDR3 DNA follows: TGTGCCAGTAGTGCGGGGATCAACACCGGGGAGCTGTTTTTT. The chain is built from TRBV19 and TRBJ2-2; D is perhaps TRBD2 (6 bases). This CDR3 has 14 amino acids. Germline V gene sequence: CDR1 LNHDA, CDR2 SQIVND (reference sequence). The V and J ends lost 5 bases and 2 bases respectively, with 9 bases between them.

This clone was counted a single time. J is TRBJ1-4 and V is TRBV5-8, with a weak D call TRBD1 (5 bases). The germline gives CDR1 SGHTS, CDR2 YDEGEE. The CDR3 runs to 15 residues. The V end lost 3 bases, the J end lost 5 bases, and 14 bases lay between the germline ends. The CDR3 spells CASSSRKPGNEKLFF. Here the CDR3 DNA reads TGTGCCAGCAGCTCGAGGAAACCAGGGAATGAAAAACTGTTTTTT.

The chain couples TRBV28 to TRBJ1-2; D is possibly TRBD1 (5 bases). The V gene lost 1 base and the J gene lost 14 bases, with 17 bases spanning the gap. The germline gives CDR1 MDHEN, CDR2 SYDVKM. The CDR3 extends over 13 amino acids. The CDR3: CASSLLYDGGTTF. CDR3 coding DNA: TGTGCCAGCAGTTTATTGTACGACGGGGGGACTACCTTC.

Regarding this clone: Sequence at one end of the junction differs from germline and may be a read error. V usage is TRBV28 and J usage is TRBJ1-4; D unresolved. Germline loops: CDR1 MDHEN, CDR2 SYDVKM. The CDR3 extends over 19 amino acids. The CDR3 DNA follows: TGTGCCAGCAGTCCCACCTACCTCTGGATTGGGGAGACTACTGAAAAACTGTTTTTT. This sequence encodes CASSPTYLWIGETTEKLFF.

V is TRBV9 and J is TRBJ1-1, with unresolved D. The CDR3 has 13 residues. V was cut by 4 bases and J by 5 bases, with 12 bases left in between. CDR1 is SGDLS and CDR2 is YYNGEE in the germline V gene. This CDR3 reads CASSPWTGTEAFF. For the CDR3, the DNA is TGTGCCAGCAGCCCTTGGACGGGGACTGAAGCTTTCTTT. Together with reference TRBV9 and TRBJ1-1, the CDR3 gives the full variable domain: DSGVTQTPKHLITATGQRVTLRCSPRSGDLSVYWYQQSLDQGLQFLIQYYNGEERAKGNILERFSAQQFPDLHSELNLSSLELGDSALYFCASSPWTGTEAFFGQGTRLTVV.

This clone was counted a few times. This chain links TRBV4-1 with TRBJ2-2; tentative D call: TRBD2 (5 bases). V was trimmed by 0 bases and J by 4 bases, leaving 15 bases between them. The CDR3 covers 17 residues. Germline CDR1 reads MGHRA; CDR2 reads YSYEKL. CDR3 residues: CASSQDGSGIITGELFF. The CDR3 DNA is TGCGCCAGCAGCCAAGATGGGTCGGGAATCATCACCGGGGAGCTGTTTTTT.

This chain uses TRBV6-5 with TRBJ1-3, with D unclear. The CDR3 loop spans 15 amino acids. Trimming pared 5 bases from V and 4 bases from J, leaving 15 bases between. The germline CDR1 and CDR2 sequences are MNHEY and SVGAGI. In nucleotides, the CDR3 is TGTGCCAGCAGTCTACGCTCCCGTTCGGGAAACACCATATATTTT. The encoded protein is CASSLRSRSGNTIYF.

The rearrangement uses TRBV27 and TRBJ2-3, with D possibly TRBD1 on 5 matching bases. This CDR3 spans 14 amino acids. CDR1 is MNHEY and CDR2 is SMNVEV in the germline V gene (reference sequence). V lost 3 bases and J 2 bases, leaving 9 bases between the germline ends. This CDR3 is CASSFLGDTDTQYF. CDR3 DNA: TGTGCCAGCAGTTTTTTAGGGGACACAGATACGCAGTATTTT.

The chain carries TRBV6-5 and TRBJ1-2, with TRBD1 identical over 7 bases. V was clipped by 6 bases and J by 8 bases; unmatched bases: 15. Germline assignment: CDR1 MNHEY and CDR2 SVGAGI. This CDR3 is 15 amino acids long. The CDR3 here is CASRRTEGARGGYTF. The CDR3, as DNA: TGTGCCAGCAGAAGGACGGAGGGGGCCCGGGGAGGCTACACCTTC.

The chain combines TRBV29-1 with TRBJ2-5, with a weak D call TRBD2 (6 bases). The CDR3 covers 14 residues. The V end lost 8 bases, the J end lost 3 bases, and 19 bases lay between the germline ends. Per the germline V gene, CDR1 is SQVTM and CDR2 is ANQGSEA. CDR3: CSSNDVSGEETQYF. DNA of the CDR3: TGCAGCTCCAACGATGTTAGCGGAGAAGAGACCCAGTACTTC.

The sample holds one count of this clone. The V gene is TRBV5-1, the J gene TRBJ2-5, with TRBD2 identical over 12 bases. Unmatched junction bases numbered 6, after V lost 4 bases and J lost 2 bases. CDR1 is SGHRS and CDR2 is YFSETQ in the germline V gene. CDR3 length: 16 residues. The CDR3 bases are TGCGCCAGCAGCCCAGGAGGACTAGCGGGGCAAGAGACCCAGTACTTC. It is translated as CASSPGGLAGQETQYF.

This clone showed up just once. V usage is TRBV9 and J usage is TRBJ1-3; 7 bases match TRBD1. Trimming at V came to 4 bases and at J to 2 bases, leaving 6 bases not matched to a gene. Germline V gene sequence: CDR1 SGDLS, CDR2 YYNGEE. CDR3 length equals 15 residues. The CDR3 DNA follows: TGTGCCAGCAGCCCATTTCAGGGGGCTGGAAACACCATATATTTT. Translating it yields CASSPFQGAGNTIYF.

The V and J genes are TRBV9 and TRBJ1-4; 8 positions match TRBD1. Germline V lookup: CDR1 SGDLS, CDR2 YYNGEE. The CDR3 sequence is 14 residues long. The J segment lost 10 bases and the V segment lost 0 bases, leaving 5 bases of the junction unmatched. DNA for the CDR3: TGTGCCAGCAGCGTAGGGCAGGGGGCGCGAAAACTGTTTTTT. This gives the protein CASSVGQGARKLFF.

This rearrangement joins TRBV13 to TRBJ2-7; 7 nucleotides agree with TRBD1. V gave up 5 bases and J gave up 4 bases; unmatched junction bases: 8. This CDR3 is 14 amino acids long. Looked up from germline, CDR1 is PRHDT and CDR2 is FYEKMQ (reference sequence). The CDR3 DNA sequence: TGTGCCAGCAGCACCCGGGACAGCGAGTACGAGCAGTACGTC. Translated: CASSTRDSEYEQYV.

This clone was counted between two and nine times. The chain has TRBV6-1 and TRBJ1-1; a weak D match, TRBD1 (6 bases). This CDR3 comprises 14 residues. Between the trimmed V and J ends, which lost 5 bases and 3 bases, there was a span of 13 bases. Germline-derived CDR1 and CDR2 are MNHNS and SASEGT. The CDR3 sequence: CASSRREGDTEAFF. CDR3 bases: TGTGCCAGCAGTCGAAGGGAGGGGGACACTGAAGCTTTCTTT.

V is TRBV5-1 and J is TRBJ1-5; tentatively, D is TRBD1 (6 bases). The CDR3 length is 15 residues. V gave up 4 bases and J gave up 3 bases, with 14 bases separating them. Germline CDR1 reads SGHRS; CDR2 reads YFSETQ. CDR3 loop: CASSLSGQINQPQHF. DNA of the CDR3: TGCGCCAGCAGCCTATCAGGACAGATCAATCAGCCCCAGCATTTT.

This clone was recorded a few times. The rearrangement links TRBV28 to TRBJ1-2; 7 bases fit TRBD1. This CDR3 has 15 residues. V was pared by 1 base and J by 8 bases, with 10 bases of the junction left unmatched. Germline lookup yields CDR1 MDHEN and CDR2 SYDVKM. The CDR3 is CASSLSSTGKQGYTF. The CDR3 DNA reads TGTGCCAGCAGTTTATCCTCGACAGGGAAACAGGGCTACACCTTC.

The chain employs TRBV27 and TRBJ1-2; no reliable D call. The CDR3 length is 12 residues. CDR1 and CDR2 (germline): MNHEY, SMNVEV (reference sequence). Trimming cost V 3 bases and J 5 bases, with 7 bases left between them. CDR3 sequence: CASSLEGYGYTF. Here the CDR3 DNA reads TGTGCCAGCAGTTTGGAGGGTTATGGCTACACCTTC.

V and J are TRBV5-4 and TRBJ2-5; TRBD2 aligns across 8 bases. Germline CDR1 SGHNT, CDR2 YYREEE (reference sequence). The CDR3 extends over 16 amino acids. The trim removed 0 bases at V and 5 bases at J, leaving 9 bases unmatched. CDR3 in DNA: TGTGCCAGCAGCTTGGGGGCCGGGGGGGCACGGGAGACCCAGTACTTC. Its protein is CASSLGAGGARETQYF. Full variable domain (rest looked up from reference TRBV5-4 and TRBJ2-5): ETGVTQSPTHLIKTRGQQVTLRCSSQSGHNTVSWYQQALGQGPQFIFQYYREEENGRGNFPPRFSGLQFPNYSSELNVNALELDDSALYLCASSLGAGGARETQYFGPGTRLLVL.

The CDR3 loop is CASSRLTNTEAFF. CDR3 DNA sequence: TGTGCCAGCAGCCGACTTACGAACACTGAAGCTTTCTTT. The chain joins TRBV7-3 to TRBJ1-1; D not resolved. The CDR3 is made up of 13 amino acids. V dropped 5 bases and J dropped 1 base, with 8 bases sitting between them. CDR1 SGHTA and CDR2 FQGTGA come from the germline V gene.

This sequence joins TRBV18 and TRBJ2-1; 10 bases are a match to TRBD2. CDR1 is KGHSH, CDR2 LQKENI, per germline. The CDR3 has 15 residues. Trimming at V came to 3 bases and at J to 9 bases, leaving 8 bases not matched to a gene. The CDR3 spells CASSPSSGGAIEQFF. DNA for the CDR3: TGTGCCAGCTCACCGAGCAGCGGGGGGGCGATTGAGCAGTTCTTC. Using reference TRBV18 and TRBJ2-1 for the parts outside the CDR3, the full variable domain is NAGVMQNPRHLVRRRGQEARLRCSPMKGHSHVYWYRQLPEEGLKFMVYLQKENIIDESGMPKERFSAEFPKEGPSILRIQQVVRGDSAAYFCASSPSSGGAIEQFFGPGTRLTVL.

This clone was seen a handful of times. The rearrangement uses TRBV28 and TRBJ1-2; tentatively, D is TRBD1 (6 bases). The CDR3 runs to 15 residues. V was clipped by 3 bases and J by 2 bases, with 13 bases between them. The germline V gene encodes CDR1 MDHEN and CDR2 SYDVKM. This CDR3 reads CASSFQRGKNYGYTF. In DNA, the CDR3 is TGTGCCAGCAGTTTCCAAAGGGGGAAGAACTATGGCTACACCTTC.

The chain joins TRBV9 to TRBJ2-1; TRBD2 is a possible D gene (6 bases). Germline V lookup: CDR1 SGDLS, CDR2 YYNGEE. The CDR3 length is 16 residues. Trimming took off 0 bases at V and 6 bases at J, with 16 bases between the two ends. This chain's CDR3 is CASSVVLRGVFNEQFF. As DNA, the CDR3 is TGTGCCAGCAGCGTAGTTCTGCGGGGAGTATTCAATGAGCAGTTCTTC.

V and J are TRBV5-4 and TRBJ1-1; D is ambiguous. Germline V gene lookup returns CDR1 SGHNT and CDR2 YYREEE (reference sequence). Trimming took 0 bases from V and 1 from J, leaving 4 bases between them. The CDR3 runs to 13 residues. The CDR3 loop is CASSLARNTEAFF. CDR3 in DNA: TGTGCCAGCAGCTTGGCCAGGAACACTGAAGCTTTCTTT.

CDR3 coding DNA: TGTGCCAGCAGTGAAAGGCAGGTTCACCAAGAGACCCAGTACTTC. Translation: CASSERQVHQETQYF. J is TRBJ2-5 and V is TRBV2, with no clear D. CDR3 length: 15 amino acids. Trimming pared 2 bases from V and 0 bases from J, leaving 10 bases between. Germline lookup yields CDR1 SNHLY and CDR2 FYNNEI.